This is a list of T cell receptor beta chains from one sample in a study of identical twins. TCRdb re-called the 5' RACE reads through MiXCR, storing one row per CDR3 protein. The sample has hundreds of thousands of distinct CDR3 sequences, under 9% seen once; the top ten hold approximately 0.89%. The same data also contributed to another study, on yellow fever vaccine responses in identical twins.

The specimen sequenced was PBMCs. The source of these receptors is a woman between 18 and 29 years old in good health. Each CDR3 is given with its conserved first and last residue. The order of the fields is D gene, clone size, V gene, J gene, CDR3 protein, CDR3 DNA. D genes are given only for firm matches. Some rows have no size entry. The others give once, few or many, or a class for an expanded clone.

D: -; size: -; V: TRBV27; J: TRBJ1-4; CDR3: CASSYLGEKLFF; DNA: TGTGCCAGCAGTTACCTCGGTGAAAAACTGTTTTTT
D: TRBD2; size: -; V: TRBV20-1; J: TRBJ2-1; CDR3: CSASDLAVSYNEQFF; DNA: TGCAGTGCTAGCGACCTAGCGGTATCCTACAATGAGCAGTTCTTC
D: -; size: many; V: TRBV7-2; J: TRBJ2-2; CDR3: CASSPIRTATGELFF; DNA: TGTGCCAGCAGCCCCATCCGGACCGCAACTGGGGAGCTGTTTTTT
D: TRBD2; size: -; V: TRBV15; J: TRBJ2-3; CDR3: CATSRLPGTSGTDTQYF; DNA: TGTGCCACCAGCAGGTTACCCGGGACTAGCGGGACCGATACGCAGTATTTT
D: TRBD1; size: few; V: TRBV12-3/TRBV12-4; J: TRBJ1-2; CDR3: CASGQANYGYTF; DNA: TGTGCCAGCGGACAGGCTAACTATGGCTACACCTTC
D: -; size: -; V: TRBV30; J: TRBJ1-5; CDR3: CAWSVMGGNQPQHF; DNA: TGTGCCTGGAGTGTGATGGGGGGCAATCAGCCCCAGCATTTT
D: -; size: few; V: TRBV12-5; J: TRBJ2-1; CDR3: CASGLGGGAGPPYNEQFF; DNA: TGTGCTAGTGGTTTGGGGGGGGGGGCCGGGCCCCCCTACAATGAGCAGTTCTTC
D: -; size: few; V: TRBV7-2; J: TRBJ2-2; CDR3: CASSPPARSGGELFF; DNA: TGTGCCAGCAGTCCCCCCGCGAGGAGTGGCGGGGAGCTGTTTTTT
D: TRBD1; size: -; V: TRBV7-9; J: TRBJ2-7; CDR3: CASSLPDRGNEQYF; DNA: TGTGCCAGCAGCCTCCCGGACAGGGGCAACGAGCAGTACTTC
D: -; size: few; V: TRBV3-1; J: TRBJ1-1; CDR3: CASSHQTEVAFF; DNA: TGTGCCAGCAGCCATCAGACGGAGGTGGCTTTCTTT
D: -; size: few; V: TRBV7-7; J: TRBJ2-1; CDR3: CASSRQGGQYNEQFF; DNA: TGTGCTAGCAGCCGACAGGGAGGGCAGTACAATGAGCAGTTCTTC
D: -; size: many; V: TRBV4-1; J: TRBJ1-3; CDR3: CASSQDRPLSVSGNTIYF; DNA: TGCGCCAGCAGCCAAGATCGGCCCCTTTCAGTCTCTGGAAACACCATATATTTT
D: -; size: many; V: TRBV4-3; J: TRBJ2-7; CDR3: CASSQDSQGGKQYF; DNA: TGCGCCAGCAGCCAAGATTCCCAGGGGGGGAAGCAGTACTTC
D: -; size: many; V: TRBV20-1; J: TRBJ1-5; CDR3: CSAPPGESNQPQHF; DNA: TGCAGTGCTCCTCCGGGAGAAAGCAATCAGCCCCAGCATTTT
D: TRBD2; size: few; V: TRBV25-1; J: TRBJ2-1; CDR3: CASSETGGGGTSGRFYNEQFF; DNA: TGTGCCAGCAGTGAGACGGGGGGCGGCGGGACTAGCGGGAGGTTCTACAATGAGCAGTTCTTC
D: TRBD2; size: many; V: TRBV29-1; J: TRBJ2-1; CDR3: CSVEPSGRASSYNEQFF; DNA: TGCAGCGTTGAGCCTAGCGGGAGGGCAAGCTCCTACAATGAGCAGTTCTTC
D: -; size: many; V: TRBV20-1; J: TRBJ1-2; CDR3: CSAKAAGSDYGYTF; DNA: TGCAGTGCTAAGGCCGCAGGGTCTGACTATGGCTACACCTTC
D: -; size: -; V: TRBV3-1; J: TRBJ2-5; CDR3: CASSQTLEQETQYF; DNA: TGTGCCAGCAGCCAAACCCTAGAACAAGAGACCCAGTACTTC
D: TRBD2; size: -; V: TRBV12-3/TRBV12-4; J: TRBJ2-1; CDR3: CASSLPGGSGGAFGQFF; DNA: TGTGCCAGCAGTTTGCCCGGTGGAAGCGGGGGGGCCTTTGGGCAGTTCTTC
D: TRBD2; size: few; V: TRBV11-2; J: TRBJ2-3; CDR3: CASSPWTSEGTDTQYF; DNA: TGTGCCAGCAGCCCGTGGACTAGCGAAGGCACAGATACGCAGTATTTT
D: -; size: -; V: TRBV5-1; J: TRBJ2-7; CDR3: CASRPTPSYEQYF; DNA: TGCGCCAGCAGGCCGACGCCTTCCTACGAGCAGTACTTC
D: -; size: few; V: TRBV7-2; J: TRBJ2-1; CDR3: CASSLASGRLF; DNA: TGTGCCAGCAGCTTAGCGTCGGGGCGCTTGTTC
D: -; size: few; V: TRBV30; J: TRBJ1-2; CDR3: CAWTDGDYGYTF; DNA: TGTGCCTGGACCGACGGGGACTATGGCTACACCTTC
D: TRBD1; size: -; V: TRBV6-2/TRBV6-3; J: TRBJ2-6; CDR3: CASKSRPGTGTSSGANVLTF; DNA: TGTGCCAGCAAGAGCCGACCCGGGACAGGGACCAGCTCTGGGGCCAACGTCCTGACTTTC
D: -; size: many; V: TRBV25-1; J: TRBJ2-7; CDR3: CASSEYEQYF; DNA: TGTGCCAGCAGTGAGTACGAGCAGTACTTC
D: -; size: -; V: TRBV18; J: TRBJ2-1; CDR3: CASSPPRGPEASNEQFF; DNA: TGTGCCAGCTCACCCCCGAGGGGACCTGAAGCTTCCAATGAGCAGTTCTTC
D: -; size: -; V: TRBV6-1; J: TRBJ2-5; CDR3: CASSRRSLRETQYF; DNA: TGTGCCAGCAGTAGACGGTCCCTTAGAGAGACCCAGTACTTC
D: TRBD1; size: few; V: TRBV12-3/TRBV12-4; J: TRBJ1-4; CDR3: CASRPSGTGGEKLFF; DNA: TGTGCCAGCAGACCCTCTGGGACAGGGGGTGAAAAACTGTTTTTT
D: -; size: -; V: TRBV7-2; J: TRBJ2-7; CDR3: CASSSLALSYEQYF; DNA: TGTGCCAGCAGCTCCCTAGCTCTGTCCTACGAGCAGTACTTC
D: -; size: few; V: TRBV9; J: TRBJ2-1; CDR3: CASSAQGSSYNEQFF; DNA: TGTGCCAGCAGCGCTCAGGGGAGCTCCTACAATGAGCAGTTCTTC
D: -; size: -; V: TRBV7-3; J: TRBJ2-3; CDR3: CASSSTGLSTDTQYF; DNA: TGTGCCAGCAGCTCTACAGGGCTAAGCACAGATACGCAGTATTTT
D: TRBD2; size: few; V: TRBV5-1; J: TRBJ2-1; CDR3: CASSLGSGRANNEQFF; DNA: TGCGCCAGCAGCTTGGGTAGCGGGAGGGCCAACAATGAGCAGTTCTTC
D: TRBD1; size: -; V: TRBV18; J: TRBJ1-6; CDR3: CASSTGQGANSPLHF; DNA: TGTGCCAGCTCAACAGGACAGGGGGCTAATTCACCCCTCCACTTT
D: TRBD2; size: few; V: TRBV5-1; J: TRBJ2-7; CDR3: CASSLASSGIGEQYF; DNA: TGCGCCAGCAGCTTGGCGTCTAGCGGGATTGGCGAGCAGTACTTC
D: TRBD1; size: few; V: TRBV20-1; J: TRBJ1-5; CDR3: CSARGTGMMPQHF; DNA: TGCAGTGCTAGAGGGACAGGGATGATGCCCCAGCATTTT
D: -; size: -; V: TRBV6-6; J: TRBJ2-2; CDR3: CASSYLGGGNTGELFF; DNA: TGTGCCAGCAGTTACCTTGGGGGAGGAAACACCGGGGAGCTGTTTTTT
D: -; size: many; V: TRBV6-2/TRBV6-3; J: TRBJ2-2; CDR3: CASSHPGTGELFF; DNA: TGTGCCAGCAGCCACCCGGGCACCGGGGAGCTGTTTTTT
D: -; size: -; V: TRBV27; J: TRBJ1-2; CDR3: CASSGGMRDGYTF; DNA: TGTGCCAGCAGTGGGGGCATGAGGGACGGCTACACCTTC
D: -; size: few; V: TRBV7-9; J: TRBJ2-5; CDR3: CASSLLTSETQYF; DNA: TGTGCCAGCAGCTTGTTAACTAGCGAGACCCAGTACTTC
D: -; size: few; V: TRBV6-1; J: TRBJ1-1; CDR3: CASGKRVGTEAFF; DNA: TGTGCCAGCGGCAAGCGAGTCGGGACTGAAGCTTTCTTT
D: TRBD2; size: -; V: TRBV7-8; J: TRBJ2-6; CDR3: CASSFPAGVFSGANVLTF; DNA: TGTGCCAGCAGCTTTCCAGCGGGAGTTTTCTCCGGGGCCAACGTCCTGACTTTC
D: TRBD2; size: -; V: TRBV30; J: TRBJ2-7; CDR3: CAWRAGLAGNYEQYF; DNA: TGTGCCTGGAGGGCCGGACTAGCGGGGAACTACGAGCAGTACTTC
D: TRBD1; size: many; V: TRBV20-1; J: TRBJ2-7; CDR3: CSARESGTGNYEQYF; DNA: TGCAGTGCTAGAGAATCCGGGACAGGAAACTACGAGCAGTACTTC
D: -; size: few; V: TRBV29-1; J: TRBJ2-7; CDR3: CSVAHSSYEQYF; DNA: TGCAGCGTTGCTCACAGCTCCTACGAGCAGTACTTC
D: -; size: -; V: TRBV6-7; J: TRBJ2-1; CDR3: CASSQRSHTLGANEQFF; DNA: TGTGCCAGCAGTCAAAGGTCCCACACTCTGGGGGCGAATGAGCAGTTCTTC
D: -; size: -; V: TRBV10-2; J: TRBJ2-1; CDR3: CASSPSVGSYNEQFF; DNA: TGCGCCAGCAGTCCCAGCGTTGGATCCTACAATGAGCAGTTCTTC
D: -; size: -; V: TRBV6-2/TRBV6-3; J: TRBJ1-1; CDR3: CASSYGMGYTEAFF; DNA: TGTGCCAGCAGTTACGGCATGGGGTACACTGAAGCTTTCTTT
D: -; size: -; V: TRBV29-1; J: TRBJ2-3; CDR3: CSVESAGTSTDTQYF; DNA: TGCAGCGTTGAATCTGCGGGGACGAGCACAGATACGCAGTATTTT
D: TRBD2; size: -; V: TRBV6-1; J: TRBJ2-3; CDR3: CASRGASGSDTQYF; DNA: TGTGCCAGCAGGGGGGCTAGCGGGTCAGATACGCAGTATTTT
D: -; size: few; V: TRBV9; J: TRBJ2-2; CDR3: CASSGILQRSGELFF; DNA: TGTGCCAGCAGCGGAATCCTACAGAGGTCCGGGGAGCTGTTTTTT
D: TRBD1; size: few; V: TRBV5-1; J: TRBJ2-7; CDR3: CASSLNRDRDQYF; DNA: TGCGCCAGCAGCTTGAATCGGGACAGGGACCAGTACTTC
D: TRBD2; size: -; V: TRBV20-1; J: TRBJ2-1; CDR3: CSARDLGGGRNEQFF; DNA: TGCAGTGCTAGAGATCTGGGCGGGGGGCGGAATGAGCAGTTCTTC
D: TRBD2; size: many; V: TRBV11-2; J: TRBJ2-7; CDR3: CATAGGRNEQYF; DNA: TGTGCAACGGCGGGAGGGAGGAACGAGCAGTACTTC
D: TRBD1; size: many; V: TRBV7-9; J: TRBJ2-2; CDR3: CASSLALGQPGELFF; DNA: TGTGCCAGCAGCTTAGCGCTGGGACAGCCCGGGGAGCTGTTTTTT
D: -; size: few; V: TRBV29-1; J: TRBJ2-2; CDR3: CSVEDGRGVTGELFF; DNA: TGCAGCGTTGAAGATGGCAGGGGGGTCACCGGGGAGCTGTTTTTT
D: -; size: -; V: TRBV12-5; J: TRBJ2-1; CDR3: CASGLVLEGKQFF; DNA: TGTGCTAGTGGTTTGGTATTGGAGGGAAAGCAGTTCTTC
D: -; size: few; V: TRBV20-1; J: TRBJ1-1; CDR3: CSARDPRGSNTEAFF; DNA: TGCAGTGCTAGAGATCCACGGGGATCGAACACTGAAGCTTTCTTT
D: TRBD1; size: few; V: TRBV25-1; J: TRBJ1-1; CDR3: CASSGQGATEAFF; DNA: TGTGCCAGCAGCGGACAGGGTGCCACTGAAGCTTTCTTT
D: -; size: many; V: TRBV28; J: TRBJ2-1; CDR3: CASSFLADLFDNEQFF; DNA: TGTGCCAGCAGTTTCCTCGCGGATCTTTTTGACAATGAGCAGTTCTTC
D: -; size: many; V: TRBV5-1; J: TRBJ2-7; CDR3: CASSPWTTTDDYEQYF; DNA: TGCGCCAGCAGCCCCTGGACAACTACAGACGATTACGAGCAGTACTTC